The 10 T cell receptor beta chains below were found in one sample sequenced in a study of identical twins. TCRdb recomputed calls from the 5' RACE reads with MiXCR, one row per CDR3 protein. The sample consists of roughly 1.6 million distinct CDR3 sequences, under 35% of them appearing once. The specimen sequenced was cord blood. These receptor sequences come from a newborn girl in good health.

V usage is TRBV20-1 and J usage is TRBJ2-4; D is tentatively TRBD1 or TRBD2 (5 bases each). The end of the DNA is better explained by TRBJ2-7, so the J call may be wrong. CDR1 is DFQATT, CDR2 SNEGSKA, per germline (reference sequence). This CDR3 spans 15 amino acids. The CDR3 is CSASSGTESSYEQYF. The CDR3 DNA sequence: TGCAGTGCTAGCTCCGGGACGGAGAGCTCCTACGAGCAGTACTTC.

The chain employs TRBV12-3 or TRBV12-4 and TRBJ2-6; D remains ambiguous. Trimming took 7 bases from V and 3 from J, leaving 13 bases between them. This CDR3 has 15 residues. This chain's CDR3 is CASNNRPLGANVLTF. The CDR3 bases are TGTGCCAGCAACAATCGCCCCCTTGGGGCCAACGTCCTGACTTTC.

This clonotype has more than one count but fewer than ten. The chain recombines TRBV10-3 with TRBJ1-6; TRBD1 is a possible D gene (6 bases). Per germline, CDR1 ENHRY and CDR2 SYGVKD. V lost 2 bases, J lost 14 bases, and 25 bases lay in between. CDR3 size: 17 residues. Written as DNA, the CDR3 is TGTGCCATCAGTGAGAAGACTGGACAGAGCTCTTCTAGGGCCCTCCACTTT. Protein: CAISEKTGQSSSRALHF.

The count of this clonotype is one. The rearrangement uses TRBV6-2 or TRBV6-3 and TRBJ2-5; 8 bases agree with TRBD1. CDR1 is MNHEY and CDR2 is SVGEGT in the germline V gene. J gave up 9 bases and V 6 bases, and 12 bases lay outside the gene matches. CDR3 size: 14 residues. In DNA, the CDR3 is TGTGCCAGCAGCCTCGACAGGGGCGGAAGGTCCCAGTACTTC. Translated, it gives CASSLDRGGRSQYF.

This clonotype was detected a few times. The chain has TRBV29-1 and TRBJ1-2, with no clear D. This CDR3 region has 15 residues. Germline CDR1 SQVTM, CDR2 ANQGSEA. The ends were cut back, 5 bases at V and 0 bases at J, with 16 bases in the middle. CDR3 residues: CSVIQLRAANYGYTF. The CDR3 region has the DNA TGCAGCGTTATTCAACTGAGGGCGGCTAACTATGGCTACACCTTC.

V gene TRBV12-3 or TRBV12-4 combines with J gene TRBJ1-1, with a weak D call TRBD1 (6 bases). V was trimmed by 11 bases and J by 3 bases, leaving 13 bases between them. The CDR3 contains 12 residues. The CDR3 here is CAGGAGHTEAFF. CDR3 DNA: TGTGCCGGGGGGGCAGGGCACACTGAAGCTTTCTTT.

CDR3 DNA sequence: TGTGCCAGCAGCCGCACGCGTGGGTCGGGCCAAGAGACCCAGTACTTC. Protein product: CASSRTRGSGQETQYF. The rearrangement joins TRBV3-1 to TRBJ2-5; D not resolved. From germline, CDR1 is LGHDT and CDR2 YNNKEL (reference sequence). Trimming took off 4 bases at V and 1 base at J, with 16 bases between the two ends. The CDR3 consists of 16 residues.

The table lists this clonotype with a few counts. The chain joins TRBV29-1 to TRBJ2-7; D remains unclear. The CDR3 has 13 residues. The germline V and J ends were trimmed by 4 bases and 2 bases, with 12 bases remaining between them. Germline assignment: CDR1 SQVTM and CDR2 ANQGSEA. As DNA, the CDR3 is TGCAGCGTTGTTATTTCCGTAGCCTACGAGCAGTACTTC. Translating gives CSVVISVAYEQYF.

This clonotype has at least ten counts. Compared with germline, one end of the junction differs, possibly owing to a read error. This CDR3 reads CASSLAAGYEQYF. Here the CDR3 DNA reads TGTGCCAGCAGCTTAGCGGCGGGGTACGAGCAGTACTTC. The chain uses TRBV5-1 and TRBJ2-7, with D perhaps matching TRBD2 (6 bases). Germline values: CDR1 SGHRS, CDR2 YFSETQ. The CDR3 has 13 amino acids.

This clonotype was counted once. The V and J genes are TRBV10-3 and TRBJ1-3; TRBD1 might be the D (6 bases). Germline values: CDR1 ENHRY, CDR2 SYGVKD. This CDR3 has 15 residues. V lost 3 bases, J lost 1 base, and 10 bases lay in between. For the CDR3, the DNA is TGTGCCATCAGTGACCGGACAGCTTCTGGAAACACCATATATTTT. It encodes CAISDRTASGNTIYF.